A selection of T cell receptor beta chains follows, all from one sample in a study of cytomegalovirus exposure and HLA in healthy donors. Using immunoSEQ multiplex PCR, the repertoire was profiled, and TCRdb retains in-frame clones only, with some absent. Of 190,000 or so clones in the sample, approximately 80% were seen once. Input material: PBMCs. These receptors were obtained from a boy aged 5 to 17 in good health and CMV-seronegative. Both conserved end residues are trimmed from each CDR3.

CDR3 protein: ASYPDFRWSSYNEQF
J gene: TRBJ2-1
V gene: TRBV7-9

CDR3 protein: ASSPNTRGDGDTQY
J gene: TRBJ2-3
V gene: TRBV7-7

CDR3 protein: ASSFGLAGVRETQY
J gene: TRBJ2-5
V gene: TRBV5-5

CDR3 protein: ASSLVDWVRHTEAF
J gene: TRBJ1-1
V gene: TRBV5-8

CDR3 protein: ASSRRGNYGYT
J gene: TRBJ1-2
V gene: TRBV27

CDR3 protein: ASSAGRESGNTIY
J gene: TRBJ1-3
V gene: TRBV9

CDR3 protein: ASSVGQALNYGYT
J gene: TRBJ1-2
V gene: TRBV5-4

CDR3 protein: ASSLRTVITDTQY
J gene: TRBJ2-3
V gene: TRBV9

CDR3 protein: ASSLRLAPGETQY
J gene: TRBJ2-5
V gene: TRBV11-3

CDR3 protein: ASSQDRGNGYT
J gene: TRBJ1-2
V gene: TRBV4-3

CDR3 protein: ASSQSGGMNTEAF
J gene: TRBJ1-1
V gene: TRBV9

CDR3 protein: ATSENPGQIYGYT
J gene: TRBJ1-2
V gene: TRBV15

CDR3 protein: ASSLGASRVYNEQF
J gene: TRBJ2-1
V gene: TRBV11-2

CDR3 protein: ASSLGQSSTGELF
J gene: TRBJ2-2
V gene: TRBV18

CDR3 protein: ASSYLWAVFEGQETQY
J gene: TRBJ2-5
V gene: TRBV7-9

CDR3 protein: ASSQPSTTDSTYEQY
J gene: TRBJ2-7
V gene: TRBV4-1

CDR3 protein: ASSRKTGTEAF
J gene: TRBJ1-1
V gene: TRBV19

CDR3 protein: ASSQDTRPRGDTQY
J gene: TRBJ2-3
V gene: TRBV4-3

CDR3 protein: ASSFGREAPF
J gene: TRBJ2-1
V gene: TRBV5-1

CDR3 protein: ASSLGFQTGGRKTQY
J gene: TRBJ2-5
V gene: TRBV5-4

CDR3 protein: AWSSDRGNYGYT
J gene: TRBJ1-2
V gene: TRBV30

CDR3 protein: ASSLTGTGFPSEQY
J gene: TRBJ2-7
V gene: TRBV5-1

CDR3 protein: ASSYERRDGYT
J gene: TRBJ1-2
V gene: TRBV6-6

CDR3 protein: ASSLLTANYGYT
J gene: TRBJ1-2
V gene: TRBV19

CDR3 protein: ASSQPGTGATGELF
J gene: TRBJ2-2
V gene: TRBV14

CDR3 protein: ASSLPGAYEQY
J gene: TRBJ2-7
V gene: TRBV4-1

CDR3 protein: ASSFLGQGEDYGYT
J gene: TRBJ1-2
V gene: TRBV5-6

CDR3 protein: ASSGGWEQF
J gene: TRBJ2-1
V gene: TRBV19

CDR3 protein: ASSPPRGGERTEAF
J gene: TRBJ1-1
V gene: TRBV18

CDR3 protein: ASSPPGLAGVYEQY
J gene: TRBJ2-7
V gene: TRBV14

CDR3 protein: ASSPPPEVYMDDYT
J gene: TRBJ1-2
V gene: TRBV7-9

CDR3 protein: ASSWVTGNTGELF
J gene: TRBJ2-2
V gene: TRBV5-4

CDR3 protein: ASSSGSGNTIY
J gene: TRBJ1-3
V gene: TRBV11-2

CDR3 protein: ASSFVGSSYEQY
J gene: .
V gene: TRBV5-1

CDR3 protein: ASSVGPMNTEAF
J gene: TRBJ1-1
V gene: TRBV9

CDR3 protein: ASSEFSGREETQY
J gene: TRBJ2-5
V gene: TRBV6-1

CDR3 protein: ASSLEYNQPQH
J gene: TRBJ1-5
V gene: TRBV7-8

CDR3 protein: ASRGARDRDEKLF
J gene: TRBJ1-4
V gene: TRBV2

CDR3 protein: ASYRGLGTGELF
J gene: TRBJ2-2
V gene: TRBV2

CDR3 protein: ASSDPTMRLSTGELF
J gene: TRBJ2-2
V gene: TRBV2

CDR3 protein: ASSDGTGGSVLAYGYT
J gene: TRBJ1-2
V gene: TRBV25-1

CDR3 protein: ASSWDRANTEAF
J gene: TRBJ1-1
V gene: TRBV6-6

CDR3 protein: ASSSQTGREQY
J gene: TRBJ2-7
V gene: TRBV27

CDR3 protein: ASSQDAQGAEAF
J gene: TRBJ1-1
V gene: TRBV4-3

CDR3 protein: SVGQGQETQY
J gene: TRBJ2-5
V gene: TRBV29-1

CDR3 protein: ASSLAPRETQY
J gene: TRBJ2-5
V gene: TRBV11-2

CDR3 protein: ASSSVSGRAGNEQF
J gene: TRBJ2-1
V gene: TRBV19

CDR3 protein: ASSWESSYEQY
J gene: .
V gene: TRBV5-1

CDR3 protein: ASSVTGTSFPDTQY
J gene: TRBJ2-3
V gene: TRBV7-6

CDR3 protein: ASSLGHSRAPNTEAF
J gene: TRBJ1-1
V gene: TRBV13

CDR3 protein: ASSWPGNTGELF
J gene: TRBJ2-2
V gene: TRBV7-3

CDR3 protein: ASSGGTVDLDTQY
J gene: TRBJ2-3
V gene: TRBV9

CDR3 protein: ASSESTGGAADTQY
J gene: TRBJ2-3
V gene: TRBV18

CDR3 protein: ASSDSWSNEQF
J gene: TRBJ2-1
V gene: TRBV6-4

CDR3 protein: ASSQPTSGGSNNEQF
J gene: TRBJ2-1
V gene: TRBV4-1

CDR3 protein: ASRPTSGAYNEQF
J gene: TRBJ2-1
V gene: TRBV7-9

CDR3 protein: ASKQQDTGELF
J gene: TRBJ2-2
V gene: TRBV6-6